These 16 T cell receptor beta chains came from one sample sequenced in a study of cytomegalovirus exposure and HLA in healthy donors. Primers included in the PCR were 60 Vbeta and 13 Jbeta primers. Produced via immunoSEQ multiplex PCR; TCRdb's table is partial and in-frame only. The data contain over 140,000 clones, 80% of them singletons. The sequenced sample was PBMCs. These receptors were obtained from a man in his forties or fifties in good health and CMV-seronegative.

The chain has TRBV18 and TRBJ1-4; no clear D. The V end lost 5 bases, the J end lost 14 bases, and 15 bases lay between the germline ends. This CDR3 has 12 amino acids. Germline CDR1 and CDR2: KGHSH and LQKENI. This CDR3 reads CASSSPISGLFF. CDR3 DNA: TGTGCCAGCTCAAGTCCCATCTCGGGGCTGTTTTTT.

This clone was seen just once. The chain uses TRBV11-2 and TRBJ1-5; tentative D call: TRBD1 (6 bases). The ends were cut back, 6 bases at V and 4 bases at J, with 19 bases in the middle. The CDR3 has 16 residues. Germline lookup yields CDR1 SGHAT and CDR2 FQNNGV. The CDR3 DNA reads TGTGCCAGCAGTTCCGGGGGGGCGCTTATTAATCAGCCCCAGCATTTT. It encodes CASSSGGALINQPQHF.

This clone was seen more than once but under ten times. The chain joins TRBV6-5 to TRBJ2-7; 13 positions match TRBD2. Germline CDR1 is MNHEY and CDR2 is SVGAGI. The CDR3 has 14 amino acids. The junction had 3 bases not matched to a gene; V was cut back by 5 bases and J by 5 bases. The DNA of the CDR3 is TGTGCCAGCAGTCCTGGACTAGCGGGAGACGAGCAGTACTTC. Translation gives CASSPGLAGDEQYF.

This chain connects TRBV5-5 to TRBJ1-5; maybe TRBD1 (5 bases). V was cut by 0 bases and J by 5 bases, with 6 bases left in between. Germline V CDR1 and CDR2: SGHKS, YYEKEE (reference sequence). The CDR3 is made up of 13 amino acids. CDR3 sequence: CASSLGGDQPQHF. CDR3 in DNA: TGTGCCAGCAGCTTGGGGGGGGATCAGCCCCAGCATTTT.

The V gene is TRBV14, the J gene TRBJ1-1; D call uncertain. Trimming shortened V by 1 base and J by 11 bases, and 14 bases separated the two germline ends. Germline values: CDR1 SGHDN, CDR2 FVKESK. CDR3 length: 13 residues. The CDR3, as DNA: TGTGCCAGCAGCCAAGTCCCTCGAGGAGCGGCTTTCTTT. Residues: CASSQVPRGAAFF. Drawing the rest from reference TRBV14 and TRBJ1-1, the complete variable domain is EAGVTQFPSHSVIEKGQTVTLRCDPISGHDNLYWYRRVMGKEIKFLLHFVKESKQDESGMPNNRFLAERTGGTYSTLKVQPAELEDSGVYFCASSQVPRGAAFFGQGTRLTVV.

The CDR3 DNA is TGTGCCAGCAGCACCGGGTGGGGCACAGATACGCAGTATTTT. Protein product: CASSTGWGTDTQYF. The chain carries TRBV9 and TRBJ2-3; no clear D gene. The CDR3 sequence is 14 residues long. Germline CDR1 and CDR2: SGDLS and YYNGEE. V was clipped by 4 bases and J by 1 base, with 10 bases between them.

V gene TRBV6-5 combines with J gene TRBJ1-5; 8 positions agree with TRBD1. Germline V CDR1 and CDR2: MNHEY, SVGAGI. This CDR3 has 15 amino acids. Unmatched junction bases numbered 6, after V lost 4 bases and J lost 4 bases. CDR3: CASSSRQGRNQPQHF. The CDR3 bases are TGTGCCAGCAGTTCCCGACAGGGGAGAAATCAGCCCCAGCATTTT.

V is TRBV5-4 and J is TRBJ1-1; D not certain. Trimming took 2 bases from V and 5 from J, leaving 10 bases between them. This CDR3 region has 13 residues. The germline gives CDR1 SGHNT, CDR2 YYREEE (reference sequence). The CDR3 protein is CASSFRAATEAFF. CDR3 in DNA: TGTGCCAGCAGCTTCCGAGCGGCAACTGAAGCTTTCTTT.

This clone was seen just once. V and J are TRBV6-7 and TRBJ1-3; TRBD1 matches at 7 bases. TRBV6-7 is an ORF; its function is uncertain. The V gene end was trimmed by 2 bases and the J gene end by 0 bases; junction bases not matched to a gene: 16. The CDR3 contains 20 residues. CDR3 DNA sequence: TGTGCCAGCAGTTACGAGGGTAGACAGGGAACGACCAACTCTGGAAACACCATATATTTT. This encodes CASSYEGRQGTTNSGNTIYF.

The chain combines TRBV7-9 with TRBJ2-2; 7 bases agree with TRBD1. V shed 5 bases and J 3 bases; nucleotides not matched to a gene: 3. The length of the CDR3 is 14 residues. CDR1 and CDR2 from the germline V gene are SEHNR and FQNEAQ (reference sequence). CDR3 region: CASSGQVYTGELFF. Written as DNA, the CDR3 is TGTGCCAGCAGCGGACAGGTTTACACCGGGGAGCTGTTTTTT.

This clone occurred once. This chain joins TRBV6-1 and TRBJ2-5, with D unresolved. The ends were cut back, 3 bases at V and 1 base at J, with 12 bases in the middle. This CDR3 spans 15 amino acids. Germline V gene data show CDR1 as MNHNS and CDR2 as SASEGT. CDR3 in DNA: TGTGCCAGCAGTGATTTGAACAGCAGCCAAGAGACCCAGTACTTC. It yields the protein CASSDLNSSQETQYF.

This chain links TRBV6-5 with TRBJ1-5; 9 nucleotides align to TRBD1. Per the germline V gene, CDR1 is MNHEY and CDR2 is SVGAGI. J gave up 3 bases and V 4 bases, and 7 bases lay outside the gene matches. This CDR3 has 16 amino acids. CDR3 loop: CASSLPRTGDNQPQHF. CDR3 nucleotide sequence: TGTGCCAGCAGTTTACCTCGGACAGGGGACAATCAGCCCCAGCATTTT.

The chain joins TRBV5-1 to TRBJ2-3, with TRBD1 identical over 8 bases. The CDR3 is made up of 14 amino acids. V trimming: 4 bases; J trimming: 1 base; junction bases outside the gene matches: 2. CDR1 is SGHRS and CDR2 is YFSETQ in the germline V gene. CDR3 DNA: TGCGCCAGCAGCAAGGGACAGGGCACAGATACGCAGTATTTT. Protein sequence: CASSKGQGTDTQYF.

The CDR3 coding sequence is TGTGCCAGCAGCTTGAAAACAGCGGGGGGCGTGGCTGAGACCCAGTACTTC. The encoded protein is CASSLKTAGGVAETQYF. The chain recombines TRBV5-4 with TRBJ2-5; 9 bases line up with TRBD2. Germline V gene lookup returns CDR1 SGHNT and CDR2 YYREEE (reference sequence). CDR3 length: 17 residues. Germline trimming cut 1 base from V and 5 bases from J; bases unmatched to any gene: 12.

The chain employs TRBV9 and TRBJ1-2; TRBD1 agrees at 7 bases. With V trimmed by 0 bases and J by 8 bases, 16 bases remained unmatched. CDR3 length: 17 residues. CDR1 and CDR2 (germline): SGDLS, YYNGEE. CDR3 sequence (DNA): TGTGCCAGCAGCGTAGACGGAGTGGGAACAGGGGCTGGGGGCTACACCTTC. Translation: CASSVDGVGTGAGGYTF.

This chain links TRBV6-1 with TRBJ2-5; tentatively, D is TRBD1 (6 bases). This CDR3 region has 13 residues. Germline CDR1 MNHNS, CDR2 SASEGT. V was trimmed by 5 bases and J by 5 bases, leaving 12 bases between them. The CDR3 DNA sequence: TGTGCCAGCAGTTCCAGGGGTGTCGAGACCCAGTACTTC. Translated: CASSSRGVETQYF.